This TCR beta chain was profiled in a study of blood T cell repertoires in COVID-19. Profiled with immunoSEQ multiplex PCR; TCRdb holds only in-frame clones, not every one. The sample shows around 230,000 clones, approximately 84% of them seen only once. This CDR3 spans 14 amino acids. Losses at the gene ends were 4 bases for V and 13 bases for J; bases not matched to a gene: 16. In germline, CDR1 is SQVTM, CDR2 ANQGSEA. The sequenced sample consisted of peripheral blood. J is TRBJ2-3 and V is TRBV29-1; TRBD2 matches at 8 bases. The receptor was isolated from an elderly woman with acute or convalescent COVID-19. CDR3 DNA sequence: TGCAGCGTTGTTTCGCCTAGCGGGTCTTTATCGGAGTATTTT. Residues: CSVVSPSGSLSEYF.